The rows below give T cell receptor beta chains drawn from one sample of a study of identical twins. MiXCR, applied by TCRdb to the 5' RACE reads, yields one record per CDR3 protein. The sample yields about 570,000 distinct CDR3 sequences, more than 9% seen once. The same sample was also studied in work on yellow fever vaccine responses in identical twins.

Sequenced input: PBMCs. The receptors come from a woman between 18 and 30 years old in good health. Both conserved end residues are part of each CDR3. The D gene is left open where the match is weak. Expanded clones are given a class, and other clones once, few, many or no size at all.

>TRBJ2-1|many|.|TRBV29-1
TGCAGCGTAGGACCCCAGGGGATCAATGAGCAGTTCTTC
CSVGPQGINEQFF
>TRBJ1-1|few|.|TRBV7-9
TGTGCCAGCAGCTTAGCCGCGCGGGGTGGGGACACTGAAGCTTTCTTT
CASSLAARGGDTEAFF
>TRBJ2-7|once|TRBD1|TRBV6-2/TRBV6-3
TGTGCCAGCAGTTACGGACAGGGGTGGTACTTC
CASSYGQGWYF
>TRBJ1-1|few|TRBD1|TRBV20-1
TGCAGTGGAAGACAGGGTACGAACACTGAAGCTTTCTTT
CSGRQGTNTEAFF
>TRBJ2-1|.|TRBD1|TRBV5-5
TGTGCCAGCAGCGGGGGGACAGGCGGTTTCGATGAGCAGTTCTTC
CASSGGTGGFDEQFF
>TRBJ2-7|.|.|TRBV3-1
TGTGCCAGCAGCCAAGAGTTCGCCCTCGGACGGATTTACGAGCAGTACTTC
CASSQEFALGRIYEQYF
>TRBJ2-7|.|.|TRBV28
TGTGCCAGCAGTTTATTATCTGGGGGCGACCACGAGCAGTACTTC
CASSLLSGGDHEQYF
>TRBJ2-7|many|TRBD1|TRBV20-1
TGCAGTGCTAGCCGGGACAGGGGTTACGAGCAGTACTTC
CSASRDRGYEQYF
>TRBJ1-1|.|TRBD1|TRBV5-1
TGCGCCAGCAGCTTGTCGATGGGACAGGCTGAAGCTTTCTTT
CASSLSMGQAEAFF
>TRBJ2-2|.|.|TRBV7-2
TGTGCCAGCAGCTTAGCCACAGAATCGGCGGTTACCGGGGAGCTGTTTTTT
CASSLATESAVTGELFF
>TRBJ2-5|few|TRBD1|TRBV29-1
TGCAGCGTTACGGGGGACAGGGGGGATCGGGAGACCCAGTACTTC
CSVTGDRGDRETQYF
>TRBJ2-5|few|TRBD2|TRBV27
TGTGCCAGCAGTTCCCTACTAGCGGCGGAGACCCAGTACTTC
CASSSLLAAETQYF
>TRBJ2-5|.|TRBD2|TRBV7-8
TGTGCCAGCAGCTTCAAGGCTAGCGGGACCCAAGAGACCCAGTACTTC
CASSFKASGTQETQYF
>TRBJ2-7|.|TRBD2|TRBV7-8
TGTGCCAGCAGCTTACCCCTAGCGGGCGCCACCTACGAGCAGTACTTC
CASSLPLAGATYEQYF
>TRBJ2-5|.|TRBD1|TRBV9
TGTGCCAGCACCCCCCCACCCAAGCCCGAAATTTGTGGGACAGCCAGGAGTCAGACCCAGTACTTC
CASTPPPKPEICGTARSQTQYF
>TRBJ2-7|.|TRBD1|TRBV7-9
TGTGCCAGCAGCCCGTCGGACAGGGGGCACGACGAGCAGTACTTC
CASSPSDRGHDEQYF
>TRBJ2-3|many|.|TRBV4-3
TGCGCCAGCAGGGACGACACAGATACGCAGTATTTT
CASRDDTDTQYF
>TRBJ1-1|many|.|TRBV3-1
TGTGCCAGCAGCCAAGTAGGGGGGTACGACACTGAAGCTTTCTTT
CASSQVGGYDTEAFF
>TRBJ2-7|few|TRBD2|TRBV30
TGTGCGGGGGGGGCGGGAGGCCGCTACGAGCAGTACTTC
CAGGAGGRYEQYF
>TRBJ2-3|few|TRBD1|TRBV29-1
TGCAGCGCTACCCGACAGGGGAGGACAGATACGCAGTATTTT
CSATRQGRTDTQYF
>TRBJ2-1|few|.|TRBV7-8
TGTGCCAGCCTGGGGGGAGGCCCAGGGGGCAATGAGCAGTTCTTC
CASLGGGPGGNEQFF
>TRBJ1-1|.|.|TRBV2
TGTGCCAGCAGTGAATCCAGACAGAACACTGAAGCTTTCTTT
CASSESRQNTEAFF
>TRBJ2-1|.|.|TRBV15
TGTGCCACCAGCAGAGATAAAGGTACGAAGTTCTTC
CATSRDKGTKFF
>TRBJ2-5|many|.|TRBV29-1
TGCAGCGTTGAAGATCTTGGCACGGAACTACAGACCCAGTACTTC
CSVEDLGTELQTQYF
>TRBJ2-1|.|.|TRBV5-6
TGTGCCAGCAGCTTTTTCAATGAGCAGTTCTTC
CASSFFNEQFF
>TRBJ1-1|many|.|TRBV6-1
TGTGCCACCAAGCAGGACCTGAACACTGAAGCTTTCTTT
CATKQDLNTEAFF
>TRBJ2-7|many|TRBD1|TRBV12-3/TRBV12-4
TGTGCCAGCAGTTTAGAGTGGGACAGGGAGTCCTACGAGCAGTACTTC
CASSLEWDRESYEQYF
>TRBJ2-7|.|.|TRBV19
TGTGCCAGTAGTGCGGGACTGGGGACCTACGAGCAGTACTTC
CASSAGLGTYEQYF
>TRBJ2-4|many|TRBD2|TRBV18
TGTGCCAGCTCCGCCCTGGCGGGAGGGTCAAACATTCAGTACTTC
CASSALAGGSNIQYF
>TRBJ2-3|.|TRBD2|TRBV27
TGTGCCAGCACCGGGAGCGGGGGGCCCACAGATACGCAGTATTTT
CASTGSGGPTDTQYF
>TRBJ2-6|many|.|TRBV5-1
TGCGCCAGCAGCCCTGCGACAGGTGCCTCTGGGGCCAACGTCCTGACTTTC
CASSPATGASGANVLTF
>TRBJ2-1|.|.|TRBV20-1
TGCAGTGCTAGCGCTGGGATGGCTTCGAATGAGCAGTTCTTC
CSASAGMASNEQFF
>TRBJ2-7|few|TRBD2|TRBV11-2
TGTGCCAGCAGTACGGGGGGGACTAGGTTTCTTCACGAGCAGTACTTC
CASSTGGTRFLHEQYF
>TRBJ2-3|many|TRBD1|TRBV5-1
TGCGCCAGCAGCTTAGGACAGGGGGTGGGCGATACGCAGTATTTT
CASSLGQGVGDTQYF
>TRBJ2-1|few|TRBD2|TRBV2
TGTGCCAGCACGGATAGACGAGAAGCTACTAGCGGGACGACCAATGAGCAGTTCTTC
CASTDRREATSGTTNEQFF
>TRBJ2-1|many|.|TRBV29-1
TGCAGCTCCGGGGGCGTTAGGAATGAGCAGTTCTTC
CSSGGVRNEQFF
>TRBJ2-1|few|TRBD2|TRBV6-2/TRBV6-3
TGTGCCAGCAGTTACGGGACTAGTTGGGCGTTGGATGAGCAGTTCTTC
CASSYGTSWALDEQFF
>TRBJ1-1|many|TRBD1|TRBV7-8
TGTGCCAGCAGCTTAAGGACAGGGGAAGCTTTCTTT
CASSLRTGEAFF
>TRBJ2-3|few|TRBD1|TRBV7-2
TGTGCCAGCAGCGCACCGGGACAGGGGGCTTTAGATACGCAGTATTTT
CASSAPGQGALDTQYF
>TRBJ1-5|once|.|TRBV30
TGTGCCTGGGCAAGGGGTTCTCAGCCCCAGCATTTT
CAWARGSQPQHF